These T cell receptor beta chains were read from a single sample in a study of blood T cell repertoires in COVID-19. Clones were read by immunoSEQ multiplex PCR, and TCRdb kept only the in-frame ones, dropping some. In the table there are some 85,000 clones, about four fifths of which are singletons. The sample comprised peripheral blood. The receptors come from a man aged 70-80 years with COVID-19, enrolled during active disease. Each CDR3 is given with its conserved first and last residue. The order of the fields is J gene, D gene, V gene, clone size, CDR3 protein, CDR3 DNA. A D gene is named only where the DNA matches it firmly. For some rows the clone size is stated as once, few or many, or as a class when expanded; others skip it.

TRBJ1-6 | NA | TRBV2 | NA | CATVTGGASPLHF | TGTGCCACCGTCACGGGGGGGGCTTCACCCCTCCACTTT
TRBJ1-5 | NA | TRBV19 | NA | CASSPGTNQPQHF | TGTGCCAGTAGTCCCGGGACAAATCAGCCCCAGCATTTT
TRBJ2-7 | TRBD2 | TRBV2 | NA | CASSEDPSGPYEQYF | TGTGCCAGCAGTGAAGACCCTAGCGGGCCCTACGAGCAGTACTTC
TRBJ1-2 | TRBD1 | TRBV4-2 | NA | CASSQIGDSLYGYTF | TGTGCCAGCAGCCAGATCGGGGACAGTCTCTATGGCTACACCTTC
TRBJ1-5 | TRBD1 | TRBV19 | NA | CASGRLQGSNQPQHF | TGTGCCAGTGGAAGATTACAGGGGAGCAATCAGCCCCAGCATTTT
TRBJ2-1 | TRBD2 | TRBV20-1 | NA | CSGLAGPEQFF | TGCAGCGGGTTAGCGGGCCCGGAGCAGTTCTTC
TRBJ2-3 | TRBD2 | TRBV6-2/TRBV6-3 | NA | CASTPQTSGGTTDTQYF | TGTGCCAGCACCCCTCAGACTAGCGGGGGGACCACAGATACGCAGTATTTT
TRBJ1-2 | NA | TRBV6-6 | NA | CASSSNNYGYTF | TGTGCCAGCAGTTCAAATAACTATGGCTACACCTTC
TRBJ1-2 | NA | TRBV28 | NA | CASRVQGKGYTF | TGTGCCAGCAGGGTACAGGGTAAAGGCTACACCTTC
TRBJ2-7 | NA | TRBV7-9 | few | CASSLASSYEQYF | TGTGCCAGCAGCTTAGCCAGTTCCTACGAGCAGTACTTC
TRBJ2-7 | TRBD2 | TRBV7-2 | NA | CASSPPGSGRYEQYF | TGTGCCAGCAGCCCCCCGGGGAGCGGGAGATACGAGCAGTACTTC
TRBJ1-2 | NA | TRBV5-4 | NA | CASSPVGPRYGYTF | TGTGCCAGCAGCCCGGTGGGGCCTCGGTATGGCTACACCTTC
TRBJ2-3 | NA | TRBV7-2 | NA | CASSLFGQNTDTQYF | TGTGCCAGCAGCTTATTCGGACAGAACACAGATACGCAGTATTTT
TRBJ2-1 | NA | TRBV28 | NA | CASSLTDASSYNEQFF | TGTGCCAGCAGTTTAACTGATGCGAGCTCCTACAATGAGCAGTTCTTC
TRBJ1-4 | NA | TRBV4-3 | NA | CASSQVSGEKLFF | TGCGCCAGCAGCCAAGTATCCGGTGAAAAACTGTTTTTT
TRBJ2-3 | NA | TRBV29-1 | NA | CSVGDFTAVYF | TGCAGCGTCGGGGACTTCACTGCAGTATATTTT
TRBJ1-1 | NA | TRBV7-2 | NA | CASSVSRGTEAFF | TGTGCCAGCAGCGTCTCAAGGGGCACTGAAGCTTTCTTT
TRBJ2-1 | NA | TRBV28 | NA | CASSPSQAYNEQFF | TGTGCCAGCAGCCCCTCACAGGCCTACAATGAGCAGTTCTTC
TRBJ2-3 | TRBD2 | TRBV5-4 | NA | CASSFRASGRTDTQYF | TGTGCCAGCAGCTTTAGGGCTAGCGGGAGAACAGATACGCAGTATTTT
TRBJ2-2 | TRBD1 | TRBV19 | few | CASNQDRVNTGELFF | TGTGCCAGTAACCAGGACAGGGTGAACACCGGGGAGCTGTTTTTT
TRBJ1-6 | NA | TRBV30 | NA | CALQDPSSYNSPLHF | TGTGCCTTACAGGACCCGAGCTCCTATAATTCACCCCTCCACTTT
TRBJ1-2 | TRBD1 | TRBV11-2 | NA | CASRDRRRANYGYTF | TGTGCCAGCCGGGACAGAAGGAGGGCTAACTATGGCTACACCTTC
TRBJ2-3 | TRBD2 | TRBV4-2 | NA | CASSQGTSGSSTDTQYF | TGTGCCAGCAGCCAGGGGACTAGCGGGAGTAGCACAGATACGCAGTATTTT
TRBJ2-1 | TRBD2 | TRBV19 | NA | CASSTPGLANEQFF | TGTGCCAGTAGTACACCGGGACTAGCGAATGAGCAGTTCTTC
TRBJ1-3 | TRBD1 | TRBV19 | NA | CASSGTGAGNTIYF | TGTGCCAGTAGTGGGACAGGGGCTGGAAACACCATATATTTT
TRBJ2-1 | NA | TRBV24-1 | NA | CATSAQGLWNEQFF | TGTGCCACCAGTGCCCAGGGACTTTGGAATGAGCAGTTCTTC
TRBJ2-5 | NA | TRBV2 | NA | CASSSKETQYF | TGTGCCAGCTCTAGCAAAGAGACCCAGTACTTC
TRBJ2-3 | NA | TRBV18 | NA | CASSNGQTTDTQYF | TGTGCCAGCTCGAATGGACAGACCACAGATACGCAGTATTTT
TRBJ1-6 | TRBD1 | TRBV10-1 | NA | CASSVTLQGAPNSPLHF | TGCGCCAGCAGTGTGACCTTACAGGGGGCCCCGAATTCACCCCTCCACTTT
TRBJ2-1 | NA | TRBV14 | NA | CASSQVGGYNEQFF | TGTGCCAGCAGCCAAGTGGGGGGATACAATGAGCAGTTCTTC